The 6 T cell receptor beta chains given below trace back to one sample, sequenced in a study of OX40 agonist ivuxolimab in advanced cancers. Generated by immunoSEQ multiplex PCR, the TCRdb table keeps only in-frame clones and is missing some. The sample lists approximately 82,000 clones, approximately 85% seen once, with approximately 2.3% in the top ten. Specimen: CD4+ or CD8+ T cells sorted from blood, collected in a trial of the OX40 agonist ivuxolimab. Every receptor here comes from an adult with an advanced solid tumor such as melanoma, head and neck, liver or kidney cancer.

The chain employs TRBV9 and TRBJ2-1, with a tentative D call TRBD2 (7 bases). This CDR3 is built from 16 residues. Between the trimmed V and J ends, which lost 1 base and 3 bases, there was a span of 14 bases. Germline assignment: CDR1 SGDLS and CDR2 YYNGEE. The CDR3 DNA is TGTGCCAGCAGCGTACTAGGGGGGGCCGGCTACAATGAGCAGTTCTTC. Protein product: CASSVLGGAGYNEQFF.

This chain uses TRBV2 with TRBJ1-6; unclear D gene. The CDR3 has 16 amino acids. Germline V lookup: CDR1 SNHLY, CDR2 FYNNEI. V was clipped by 6 bases and J by 8 bases, with 20 bases between them. CDR3 sequence reads: CASRSDRAGLHSPLHF. The CDR3, as DNA: TGTGCCAGCAGATCTGACCGGGCCGGACTTCATTCACCCCTCCACTTT.

The CDR3: CASSLDRGGGANTQYF. As DNA, the CDR3 is TGTGCCAGCAGCTTAGATCGGGGCGGGGGGGCAAATACGCAGTATTTT. The V and J genes are TRBV11-3 and TRBJ2-3, with 9 bases matching TRBD2. The J segment lost 7 bases and the V segment lost 0 bases, leaving 8 bases of the junction unmatched. The germline CDR1 and CDR2 sequences are SGHNT and YENEEA. There are 16 residues in the CDR3. The full variable domain, in which reference TRBV11-3 and TRBJ2-3 provide the parts outside the CDR3, is EAGVVQSPRYKIIEKKQPVAFWCNPISGHNTLYWYLQNLGQGPELLIRYENEEAVDDSQLPKDRFSAERLKGVDSTLKIQPAELGDSAVYLCASSLDRGGGANTQYFGPGTRLTVL.

The chain has TRBV28 and TRBJ1-5; D remains unclear. The CDR3 totals 12 residues. Germline-derived CDR1 and CDR2 are MDHEN and SYDVKM. Trimming pared 7 bases from V and 11 bases from J, leaving 15 bases between. CDR3 coding DNA: TGTGCCAGCACCCAGCAGCCAACGGCCCAGCATTTT. Amino acids: CASTQQPTAQHF. Full variable domain (outside the CDR3, taken from reference TRBV28 and TRBJ1-5): DVKVTQSSRYLVKRTGEKVFLECVQDMDHENMFWYRQDPGLGLRLIYFSYDVKMKEKGDIPEGYSVSREKKERFSLILESASTNQTSMYLCASTQQPTAQHFGDGTRLSIL.

The chain couples TRBV2 to TRBJ2-2; no clear D gene. The CDR3 is 13 amino acids. Germline V gives CDR1 SNHLY, CDR2 FYNNEI. V dropped 3 bases and J dropped 6 bases, with 8 bases sitting between them. The DNA of the CDR3 is TGTGCCAGCAGTGAGGGATGGTCCGGGGAGCTGTTTTTT. This translates into CASSEGWSGELFF.

V gene TRBV5-1 combines with J gene TRBJ1-4, with a possible D match to TRBD1 (5 bases). The germline gives CDR1 SGHRS, CDR2 YFSETQ. This CDR3 comprises 15 residues. V lost 2 bases and J lost 8, with 16 bases in between. The DNA for the CDR3 is TGCGCCAGCAGCTTTGACGGCAGGGCGGGCGAAAAACTGTTTTTT. Amino acids: CASSFDGRAGEKLFF.